The 18 T cell receptor beta chains given below trace back to one sample, sequenced in a study of vaccination and CD4 T cells after COVID-19. Once obtained from cultured CD4+ T cells, the DNA was sequenced using the Oncomine TCR Beta short-read assay. MiXCR was run by TCRdb on the PCR reads, yielding one entry per CDR3 protein. The table has some 18,000 distinct CDR3 sequences, around 44% seen once. Treatment in this sample: roughly 10-day PBMC culture with coronavirus spike peptide pools or control peptides (ViraFEST assay). These receptors lack a known antigen. Sequences were derived from CD4+ T cells from blood, cultured in vitro, sampled after SARS-CoV-2 vaccination. The receptors were sampled from a human donor who had recovered from COVID-19.

Only a few counts were recorded for this clonotype. The V gene is TRBV6-1, the J gene TRBJ1-1; D is unclear. The length of the CDR3 is 13 residues. The germline gives CDR1 MNHNS, CDR2 SASEGT. V lost 5 bases to trimming and J lost 4 bases, with 11 bases between them. CDR3 sequence reads: CASSRTEGTEAFF. The CDR3 DNA reads TGTGCCAGCAGTCGGACTGAGGGCACTGAAGCTTTCTTT.

Only a few counts were recorded for this clonotype. The J gene is TRBJ1-1, the V gene TRBV4-3; TRBD1 is a possible D gene (5 bases). The CDR3 is 14 amino acids. Germline loops: CDR1 LGHNA, CDR2 YSLEER. V shed 0 bases and J shed 12 bases, with 17 bases lying between them. CDR3 sequence (DNA): TGCGCCAGCAGCCAAGATCGTTCCCGGGACGCGACTTTCTTT. It encodes CASSQDRSRDATFF.

The rearrangement joins TRBV7-3 to TRBJ2-5, with TRBD2 matching over 7 bases. V lost 5 bases to trimming and J lost 1 base; unmatched junction nucleotides: 10. This CDR3 has 16 amino acids. Germline V gene lookup returns CDR1 SGHTA and CDR2 FQGTGA. The CDR3 loop reads CASSHRRERGQETQYF. The DNA for the CDR3 is TGTGCCAGCAGCCACCGAAGGGAGCGGGGCCAAGAGACCCAGTACTTC.

This rearrangement joins TRBV19 to TRBJ1-6; 8 nucleotides align to TRBD1. The CDR3 extends over 15 amino acids. The germline V gene has CDR1 LNHDA and CDR2 SQIVND (reference sequence). Trimming cost V 1 base and J 10 bases; bases outside gene matches: 6. The CDR3 region has the DNA TGTGCCAGTAGTATAGCTTCAGGGGGCGGATCACCCCTCCACTTT. Protein product: CASSIASGGGSPLHF.

V is TRBV2 and J is TRBJ2-5, with 9 bases identical to TRBD2. Trimming removed 8 bases from V and 0 bases from J; junction bases left unmatched: 4. CDR1 is SNHLY and CDR2 is FYNNEI in the germline V gene. The CDR3 has 14 amino acids. CDR3 DNA: TGTGCCAGCGGAAGACTAGCGGACCAAGAGACCCAGTACTTC. Translating gives CASGRLADQETQYF.

J is TRBJ1-2 and V is TRBV6-4; 9 bases match TRBD1. This CDR3 region has 17 residues. Germline V gene sequence: CDR1 MRHNA, CDR2 SNTAGT. V shed 6 bases and J 6 bases; nucleotides not matched to a gene: 17. DNA of the CDR3: TGTGCCAGCAGAACCCCGGTTGGGACAGGGCCATGCCATGGCTACACCTTC. As protein: CASRTPVGTGPCHGYTF.

This clonotype is labeled medium-sized (0.01 to 0.1%). V usage is TRBV6-2 or TRBV6-3 and J usage is TRBJ2-2; 7 nucleotides line up with TRBD2. Germline-derived CDR1 and CDR2 are MNHEY and SVGEGT. The trim removed 2 bases at V and 4 bases at J, leaving 1 base unmatched. The CDR3 loop spans 14 amino acids. In nucleotides, the CDR3 is TGTGCCAGCAGTTACCAGCGGGGCACCGGGGAGCTGTTTTTT. Translated: CASSYQRGTGELFF.

The rearrangement links TRBV20-1 to TRBJ1-1; the D gene is possibly TRBD1 (5 bases). CDR3 length: 12 residues. The V gene's germline CDR1 is DFQATT and CDR2 SNEGSKA (reference sequence). V lost 0 bases and J lost 8, with 10 bases in between. CDR3 sequence: CSARDPGREAFF. The CDR3 DNA reads as TGCAGTGCTAGAGATCCGGGGCGAGAAGCTTTCTTT.

Written as DNA, the CDR3 is TGCAGCGTTGCCGGGACAGCCAACTATGGCTACACCTTC. Protein sequence: CSVAGTANYGYTF. This chain uses TRBV29-1 with TRBJ1-2; 7 bases match TRBD1. Trimming cost V 4 bases and J 2 bases; bases outside gene matches: 4. Germline assignment: CDR1 SQVTM and CDR2 ANQGSEA. The CDR3 extends over 13 amino acids.

V gene TRBV6-5 combines with J gene TRBJ1-6, with TRBD1 identical over 7 bases. V trimming: 2 bases; J trimming: 6 bases; junction bases outside the gene matches: 4. Germline V gives CDR1 MNHEY, CDR2 SVGAGI. This CDR3 comprises 15 residues. CDR3 sequence (DNA): TGTGCCAGCAGTTACGTTGCAGGGGGTAATTCACCCCTCCACTTT. Translated: CASSYVAGGNSPLHF.

The chain links TRBV7-9 to TRBJ2-7; 10 positions match TRBD1. CDR1 and CDR2 (germline): SEHNR, FQNEAQ (reference sequence). The V gene end was trimmed by 2 bases and the J gene end by 6 bases; junction bases not matched to a gene: 10. The CDR3 covers 16 residues. CDR3 coding DNA: TGTGCCAGCAGCTTATGCCCCGGGACAGGGGAGTGCGAGCAGTACTTC. Translating gives CASSLCPGTGECEQYF.

The J gene is TRBJ2-7, the V gene TRBV5-4; D not certain. Germline values: CDR1 SGHNT, CDR2 YYREEE (reference sequence). Trimming cost V 3 bases and J 1 base, with 8 bases left between them. This CDR3 is built from 13 residues. The CDR3 sequence: CASSSPTSYEQYF. The CDR3 coding sequence is TGTGCCAGCAGCTCGCCGACATCCTACGAGCAGTACTTC.

The CDR3 DNA follows: TGTGCCAGCAGGTCGAGACAGGACATCAATGAGCAGTTCTTC. This translates into CASRSRQDINEQFF. The V call is TRBV28, the J call TRBJ2-1; possible D gene TRBD1, 6 bases. CDR3 length: 14 residues. Germline V CDR1 and CDR2: MDHEN, SYDVKM. Trimming removed 6 bases from V and 6 bases from J, with 15 bases in between.

The gene calls are TRBV19 and TRBJ2-7, with D perhaps given as TRBD1 or TRBD2 (5 bases each). The CDR3 loop spans 14 amino acids. Trimming shortened V by 8 bases and J by 0 bases, and 14 bases separated the two germline ends. Germline CDR1 LNHDA, CDR2 SQIVND (reference sequence). The CDR3 sequence: CASAPYGASYEQYF. As DNA, the CDR3 is TGTGCCAGTGCCCCCTACGGGGCCTCCTACGAGCAGTACTTC.

The chain recombines TRBV7-9 with TRBJ1-3, with 10 nucleotides matching TRBD1. Germline-derived CDR1 and CDR2 are SEHNR and FQNEAQ (reference sequence). This CDR3 contains 12 residues. The junction had 1 base not matched to a gene; V was cut back by 4 bases and J by 10 bases. The CDR3 loop is CASSSDRGTIYF. The CDR3 DNA is TGTGCCAGCAGCTCGGACAGGGGGACCATATATTTT.

This clonotype has a handful of counts. V usage is TRBV20-1 and J usage is TRBJ2-7; 8 nucleotides line up with TRBD1. J was trimmed by 1 base and V by 3 bases; bases with no gene match: 5. The CDR3 runs to 14 residues. CDR1 and CDR2 from the germline V gene are DFQATT and SNEGSKA (reference sequence). In nucleotides, the CDR3 is TGCAGTGCTAGCTGGACAGGGATATCCTACGAGCAGTACTTC. Its protein product is CSASWTGISYEQYF.

This clonotype has more than one count but fewer than ten. V and J are TRBV20-1 and TRBJ1-5, with D possibly TRBD1 on 5 matching bases. CDR3 size: 15 residues. Germline V gene sequence: CDR1 DFQATT, CDR2 SNEGSKA (reference sequence). The germline V and J ends were trimmed by 3 bases and 2 bases, with 14 bases remaining between them. The CDR3 protein is CSARAGTGRNQPQHF. In DNA form, the CDR3 reads TGCAGTGCTAGGGCCGGGACGGGACGCAATCAGCCCCAGCATTTT.

The chain recombines TRBV28 with TRBJ1-1; unclear D gene. The V and J ends lost 3 bases and 6 bases respectively, with 8 bases between them. Germline CDR1 is MDHEN and CDR2 is SYDVKM. This CDR3 is built from 12 residues. The CDR3 sequence is CASSLGRAEAFF. The CDR3 DNA sequence: TGTGCCAGCAGTTTGGGAAGGGCTGAAGCTTTCTTT.